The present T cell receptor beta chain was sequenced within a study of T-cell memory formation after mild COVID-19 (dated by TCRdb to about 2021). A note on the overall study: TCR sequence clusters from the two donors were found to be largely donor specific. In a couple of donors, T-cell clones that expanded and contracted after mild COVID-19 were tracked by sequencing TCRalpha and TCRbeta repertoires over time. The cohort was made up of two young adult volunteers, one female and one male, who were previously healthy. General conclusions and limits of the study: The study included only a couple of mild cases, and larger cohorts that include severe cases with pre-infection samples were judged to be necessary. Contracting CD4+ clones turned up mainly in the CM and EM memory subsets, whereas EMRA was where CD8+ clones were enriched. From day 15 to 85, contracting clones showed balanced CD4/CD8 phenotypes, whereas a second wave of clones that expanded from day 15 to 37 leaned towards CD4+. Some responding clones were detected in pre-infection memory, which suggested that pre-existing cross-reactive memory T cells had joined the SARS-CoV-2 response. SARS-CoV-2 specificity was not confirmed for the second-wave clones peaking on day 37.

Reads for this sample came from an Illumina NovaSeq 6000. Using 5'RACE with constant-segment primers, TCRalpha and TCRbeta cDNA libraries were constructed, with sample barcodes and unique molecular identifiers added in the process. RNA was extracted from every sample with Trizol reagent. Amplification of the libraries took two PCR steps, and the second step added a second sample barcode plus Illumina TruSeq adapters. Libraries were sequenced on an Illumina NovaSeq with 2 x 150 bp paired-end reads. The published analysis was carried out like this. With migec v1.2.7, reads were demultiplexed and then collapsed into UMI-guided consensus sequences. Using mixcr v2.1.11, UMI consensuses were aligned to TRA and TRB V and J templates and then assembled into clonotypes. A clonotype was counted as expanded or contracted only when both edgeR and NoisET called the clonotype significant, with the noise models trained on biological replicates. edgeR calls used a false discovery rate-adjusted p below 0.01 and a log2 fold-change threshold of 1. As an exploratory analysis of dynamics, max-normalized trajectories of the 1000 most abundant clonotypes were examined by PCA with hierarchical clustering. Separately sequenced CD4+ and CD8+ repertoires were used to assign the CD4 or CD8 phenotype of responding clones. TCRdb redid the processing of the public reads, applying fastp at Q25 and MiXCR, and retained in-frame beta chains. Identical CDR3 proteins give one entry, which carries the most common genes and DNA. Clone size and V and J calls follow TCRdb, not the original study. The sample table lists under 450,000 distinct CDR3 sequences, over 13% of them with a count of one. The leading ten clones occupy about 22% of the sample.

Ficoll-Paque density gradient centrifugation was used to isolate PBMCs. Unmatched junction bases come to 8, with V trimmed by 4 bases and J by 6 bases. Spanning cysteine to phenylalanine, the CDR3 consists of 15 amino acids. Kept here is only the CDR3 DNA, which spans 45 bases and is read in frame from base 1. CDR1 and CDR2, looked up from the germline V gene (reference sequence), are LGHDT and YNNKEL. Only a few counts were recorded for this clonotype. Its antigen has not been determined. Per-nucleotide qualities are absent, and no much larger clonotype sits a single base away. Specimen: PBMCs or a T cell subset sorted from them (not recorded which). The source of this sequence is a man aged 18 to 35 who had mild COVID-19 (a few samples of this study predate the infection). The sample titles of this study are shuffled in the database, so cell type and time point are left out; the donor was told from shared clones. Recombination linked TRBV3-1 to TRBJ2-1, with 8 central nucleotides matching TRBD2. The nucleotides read TGTGCCAGCAGCCCCGGGACTAGACAATTCAATGAGCAGTTCTTC. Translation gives CASSPGTRQFNEQFF.